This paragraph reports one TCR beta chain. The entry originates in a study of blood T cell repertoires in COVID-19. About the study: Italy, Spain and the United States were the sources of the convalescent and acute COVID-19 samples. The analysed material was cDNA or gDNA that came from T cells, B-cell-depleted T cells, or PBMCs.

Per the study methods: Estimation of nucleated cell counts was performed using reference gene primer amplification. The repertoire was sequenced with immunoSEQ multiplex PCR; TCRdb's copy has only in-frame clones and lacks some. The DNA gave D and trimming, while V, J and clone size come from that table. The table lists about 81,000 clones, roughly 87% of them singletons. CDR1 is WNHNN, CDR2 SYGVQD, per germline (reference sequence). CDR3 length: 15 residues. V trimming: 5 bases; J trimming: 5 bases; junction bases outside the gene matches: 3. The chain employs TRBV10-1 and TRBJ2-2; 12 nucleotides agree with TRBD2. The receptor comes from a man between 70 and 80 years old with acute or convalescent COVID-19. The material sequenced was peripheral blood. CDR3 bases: TGCGCCAGCAGTCGGACTAGCGGGACTACCGGGGAGCTGTTTTTT. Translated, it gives CASSRTSGTTGELFF.